These 20 T cell receptor beta chains were sequenced from one sample in a study of OX40 agonist ivuxolimab in advanced cancers. Assay: immunoSEQ multiplex PCR; the TCRdb copy retains only in-frame clones and omits some. Of more than 40,000 clones listed, 82% are singletons. The source was CD4+ or CD8+ T cells sorted from blood, collected in a trial of the OX40 agonist ivuxolimab. All receptors derive from an adult with an advanced solid tumor such as melanoma, head and neck, liver or kidney cancer.

This clone was counted only a few times. The chain couples TRBV6-4 to TRBJ2-1, with D unresolved. Germline CDR1 is MRHNA and CDR2 is SNTAGT. V dropped 3 bases and J dropped 8 bases, with 14 bases sitting between them. The CDR3 is 14 residues long. CDR3 region: CASSEGPGVDEQFF. In DNA, the CDR3 is TGTGCCAGCAGTGAGGGCCCAGGTGTCGATGAGCAGTTCTTC.

The V and J genes are TRBV11-3 and TRBJ2-4; no firm D call. Trimming pared 5 bases from V and 9 bases from J, leaving 14 bases between. There are 13 residues in the CDR3. The germline V gene encodes CDR1 SGHNT and CDR2 YENEEA. CDR3 in amino acids: CASSVDDEAIQYF. CDR3 DNA sequence: TGTGCCAGCAGCGTCGACGACGAGGCCATTCAGTACTTC.

This clone appeared once. The CDR3 reads CASSGPEAKNIQYF. The DNA of the CDR3 is TGTGCCAGCTCCGGACCTGAGGCCAAAAACATTCAGTACTTC. The V and J genes are TRBV18 and TRBJ2-4; unclear D gene. V was clipped by 6 bases and J by 1 base, with 10 bases between them. Germline values: CDR1 KGHSH, CDR2 LQKENI. The CDR3 is 14 amino acids.

V gene TRBV28 combines with J gene TRBJ1-2; weak D call: TRBD1 (5 bases). The CDR3 is made up of 12 amino acids. Looked up from germline, CDR1 is MDHEN and CDR2 is SYDVKM. Trimming took off 7 bases at V and 6 bases at J, with 12 bases between the two ends. The CDR3 protein is CASIDRFNGYTF. The DNA of the CDR3 is TGTGCCAGCATCGACAGATTTAATGGCTACACCTTC.

This chain links TRBV2 with TRBJ1-6; TRBD1 might be the D (6 bases). This CDR3 comprises 13 residues. Germline assignment: CDR1 SNHLY and CDR2 FYNNEI. V was cut by 11 bases and J by 10 bases, with 18 bases left in between. CDR3: CASQGLGGSPLHF. The CDR3 nucleotides are TGTGCCTCGCAGGGGCTGGGGGGGTCACCCCTCCACTTT.

This sequence joins TRBV4-1 and TRBJ2-3; D uncertain. Germline V gives CDR1 MGHRA, CDR2 YSYEKL. Trimming removed 0 bases at V and 2 bases at J, with 12 bases between. The CDR3 extends over 16 amino acids. CDR3 DNA: TGCGCCAGCAGCCAAGATCGACAATCTAACACAGATACGCAGTATTTT. This codes for CASSQDRQSNTDTQYF.

The gene calls are TRBV29-1 and TRBJ1-1; no definite D call. Trimming left V 5 bases short and J 0 bases short, with 1 base between. The length of the CDR3 is 10 residues. CDR1 is SQVTM, CDR2 ANQGSEA, per germline. CDR3 amino acids: CSVLNTEAFF. CDR3 bases: TGCAGCGTTCTGAACACTGAAGCTTTCTTT.

The chain couples TRBV7-2 to TRBJ1-5; D possibly corresponds to TRBD1 (6 bases). There are 15 residues in the CDR3. Germline V gives CDR1 SGHTA, CDR2 FQGNSA. V lost 1 base, J lost 2 bases, and 9 bases lay in between. CDR3 in DNA: TGTGCCAGCAGCTTAGTTCAGGGGCGCAATCAGCCCCAGCATTTT. This encodes CASSLVQGRNQPQHF.

This rearrangement joins TRBV28 to TRBJ2-5; D ambiguous. V dropped 2 bases and J dropped 2 bases, with 12 bases sitting between them. This CDR3 contains 15 residues. From germline, CDR1 is MDHEN and CDR2 SYDVKM. CDR3: CASSLSDGLQETQYF. As DNA, the CDR3 is TGTGCCAGCAGTTTAAGTGATGGGCTTCAAGAGACCCAGTACTTC. The entire variable domain, with the rest obtained from reference TRBV28 and TRBJ2-5, is as follows: DVKVTQSSRYLVKRTGEKVFLECVQDMDHENMFWYRQDPGLGLRLIYFSYDVKMKEKGDIPEGYSVSREKKERFSLILESASTNQTSMYLCASSLSDGLQETQYFGPGTRLLVL.

This chain uses TRBV5-1 with TRBJ2-1; D ambiguous. The V and J ends lost 7 bases and 4 bases respectively, with 9 bases between them. CDR3 size: 12 residues. The germline V gene has CDR1 SGHRS and CDR2 YFSETQ. The CDR3, as DNA: TGCGCCAGCGCGGCGCGGTACAATGAGCAGTTCTTC. Translating it yields CASAARYNEQFF.

This chain joins TRBV7-2 and TRBJ1-1; TRBD1 matches 7 bases. V was clipped by 5 bases and J by 5 bases; unmatched bases: 8. The V gene's germline CDR1 is SGHTA and CDR2 FQGNSA. The CDR3 is 14 amino acids. The DNA for the CDR3 is TGTGCCAGCAGCAAGGGACAGCTTTCAACTGAAGCTTTCTTT. This codes for CASSKGQLSTEAFF.

On this clone: Sequence at one end of the junction differs from germline and may be a read error. CDR3 nucleotides: TGTGCCAGCAGCCGCGGGCCTGACTATGGCTACGCCTTC. It translates to CASSRGPDYGYAF. J is TRBJ1-2 and V is TRBV27; D call uncertain. The V gene's germline CDR1 is MNHEY and CDR2 SMNVEV (reference sequence). The length of the CDR3 is 13 residues.

The chain is built from TRBV7-2 and TRBJ1-4, with 9 bases aligning to TRBD1. Germline CDR1 reads SGHTA; CDR2 reads FQGNSA. This CDR3 spans 15 amino acids. The ends lost 5 bases at V and 8 bases at J; junction bases unmatched: 9. The CDR3 nucleotides read TGTGCCAGCAGCCGGAAGGGACAGGGAAGGGAAAAACTGTTTTTT. Its protein product is CASSRKGQGREKLFF.

The rearrangement links TRBV9 to TRBJ1-1; no clear D gene. The V end was cut by 0 bases, the J end by 3 bases, with 6 bases between. CDR3 length: 13 amino acids. The germline CDR1 and CDR2 sequences are SGDLS and YYNGEE. The CDR3 DNA is TGTGCCAGCAGCGTAGGCGTGGACACTGAAGCTTTCTTT. Protein sequence: CASSVGVDTEAFF.

The genes are TRBV30 and TRBJ1-2; D gene unclear. Germline V gene sequence: CDR1 GTSNPN, CDR2 SVGIG (reference sequence). The CDR3 consists of 11 residues. Trimming removed 6 bases at V and 6 bases at J, with 11 bases between. The CDR3 reads CACTPRDGYTF. The CDR3 DNA reads as TGTGCCTGTACCCCCCGGGATGGCTACACCTTC.

The chain carries TRBV7-3 and TRBJ2-1; 13 bases line up with TRBD2. CDR3 size: 15 residues. With V trimmed by 5 bases and J by 8 bases, 6 bases remained unmatched. CDR1 and CDR2 (germline): SGHTA, FQGTGA. The CDR3 DNA reads TGTGCCAGCAGCAATGGACTAGCGGGGGCAGATGAGCAGTTCTTC. Translating gives CASSNGLAGADEQFF.

The rearrangement uses TRBV7-8 and TRBJ2-5, with D maybe TRBD1 (6 bases). The CDR3 consists of 14 residues. Trimming stripped 4 bases from V and 4 bases from J, with 13 bases between. Germline V gene lookup returns CDR1 SGHVS and CDR2 FQNEAQ. The CDR3 sequence: CASSSQGFGETQYF. As DNA, the CDR3 is TGTGCCAGCAGCTCGCAGGGGTTCGGAGAGACCCAGTACTTC.

This chain links TRBV5-1 with TRBJ1-1; D possibly corresponds to TRBD1 (5 bases). The V end was cut by 0 bases, the J end by 1 base, with 13 bases between. The CDR3 totals 16 residues. CDR1 is SGHRS, CDR2 YFSETQ, per germline. DNA for the CDR3: TGCGCCAGCAGCTTGGCCCAGGGCTCCGGGAACACTGAAGCTTTCTTT. It translates to CASSLAQGSGNTEAFF.

V gene TRBV6-1 combines with J gene TRBJ1-1; D not certain. Trimming left V 9 bases short and J 1 base short, with 6 bases between. Germline V lookup: CDR1 MNHNS, CDR2 SASEGT. The CDR3 extends over 11 amino acids. CDR3 DNA: TGTGCCAGTGCAGGGAACACTGAAGCTTTCTTT. It yields the protein CASAGNTEAFF.

The chain recombines TRBV30 with TRBJ2-3, with a weak D call TRBD1 (5 bases). V lost 2 bases, J lost 0 bases, and 18 bases lay in between. The CDR3 is 17 amino acids. Germline V gene lookup returns CDR1 GTSNPN and CDR2 SVGIG (reference sequence). CDR3 region: CAWSSRWGRASTDTQYF. The CDR3 nucleotides are TGTGCCTGGAGTTCACGATGGGGCAGGGCTAGCACAGATACGCAGTATTTT. The variable domain in full, with the rest retrieved from reference TRBV30 and TRBJ2-3, is SQTIHQWPATLVQPVGSPLSLECTVEGTSNPNLYWYRQAAGRGLQLLFYSVGIGQISSEVPQNLSASRPQDRQFILSSKKLLLSDSGFYLCAWSSRWGRASTDTQYFGPGTRLTVL.